The present T cell receptor beta chain was sequenced within a study of a mutant IDH1 vaccine in newly diagnosed glioma. The CDR3 length is 14 residues. V lost 6 bases, J lost 4 bases, and 7 bases stayed unmatched. The V gene's germline CDR1 is MNHEY and CDR2 SVGAGI. Specified time point: baseline, week 1 (first vaccination visit). Treatment meaning: pre-vaccination baseline after standard-of-care therapy. Some clones are missing from TCRdb's copy, which holds only in-frame ones; the method was immunoSEQ multiplex PCR. The sample holds 85,000 to 100,000 clones, under 90% seen once. Study-level findings and limits: Changes in top peripheral clonotypes did not appear linked to pseudoprogression.

Details on this clone: Its antigen remains unknown.

This TCR was sampled from a woman aged 45-59 years with glioma. V and J are TRBV6-5 and TRBJ1-2; 8 nucleotides agree with TRBD1. Sample: PBMCs, taken from a glioma patient treated with radiotherapy, temozolomide or both. CDR3 in DNA: TGTGCCAGCAGCTCCGACAGGGGAGGCTATGGCTACACCTTC. This sequence encodes CASSSDRGGYGYTF.